This T cell receptor (beta chain) was recorded in a study of blood T cell repertoires in COVID-19. For the study at large: Some COVID-19 samples were acute and others convalescent; all came from the United States, Italy and Spain. Nucleic acid was either cDNA or gDNA, and it came from T cells, B-cell-depleted T cells, or PBMCs.

How the authors handled the data: How many nucleated cells were present was estimated from reference gene primer amplification. TCRdb's table, derived via immunoSEQ multiplex PCR, lists solely in-frame clones and lacks some. That table supplies the V and J calls and clone size; D and trimming were determined from the DNA. Found here are over 450,000 clones, roughly 89% of them singletons; the top ten hold roughly 0.92%. CDR3 length equals 15 residues. The V and J ends lost 2 bases and 5 bases respectively, with 15 bases between them. Germline V gene lookup returns CDR1 SNHLY and CDR2 FYNNEI. The sequenced sample consisted of peripheral blood. The chain recombines TRBV2 with TRBJ1-2; D is possibly TRBD1 (5 bases). This receptor was identified in a man between 18 and 35 years old with COVID-19, enrolled during active disease. This CDR3 is CASSENGQGGYGYTF. The CDR3 nucleotides are TGTGCCAGCAGTGAAAATGGGCAGGGAGGGTATGGCTACACCTTC.